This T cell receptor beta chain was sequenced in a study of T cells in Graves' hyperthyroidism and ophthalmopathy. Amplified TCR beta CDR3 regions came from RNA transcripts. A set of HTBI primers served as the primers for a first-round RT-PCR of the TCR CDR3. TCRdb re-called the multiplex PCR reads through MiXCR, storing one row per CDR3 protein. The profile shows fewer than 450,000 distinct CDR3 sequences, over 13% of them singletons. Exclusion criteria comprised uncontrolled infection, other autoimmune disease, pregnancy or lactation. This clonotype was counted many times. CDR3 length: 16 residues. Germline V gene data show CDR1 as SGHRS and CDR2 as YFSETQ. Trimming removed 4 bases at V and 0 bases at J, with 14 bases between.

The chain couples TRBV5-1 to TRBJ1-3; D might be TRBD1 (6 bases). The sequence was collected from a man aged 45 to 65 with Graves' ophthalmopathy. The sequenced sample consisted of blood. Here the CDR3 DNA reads TGCGCCAGCAGCATCGGCGGACAGCACTCTGGAAACACCATATATTTT. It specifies CASSIGGQHSGNTIYF.